This T cell receptor beta chain appears in the sequencing data of a study of regulatory T cells in long-lasting Graves disease. The CDR3 consists of 12 residues. V lost 6 bases, J lost 6 bases, and 3 bases stayed unmatched. Germline V lookup: CDR1 LNHDA, CDR2 SQIVND (reference sequence). The time point here: newly diagnosed GD, antithyroid drugs for less than 3 months. The TCR library used RNA extracted from PBMCs. Libraries of TCR beta came from iRepertoire HTBI primers plus Arm-PCR of CDR3 regions. TCRdb re-analysed the multiplex PCR reads in MiXCR, keeping a single row per CDR3 protein. The data contain about 540,000 distinct CDR3 sequences, 13% of them seen just once; the ten biggest clones take up about 9.1%. The same data also contributed to another study, on T cells in Graves' hyperthyroidism and ophthalmopathy.

Sequences were derived from peripheral blood mononuclear cells (PBMCs), sampled at new diagnosis, from a patient treated with antithyroid drugs. The TCR comes from a man aged 30 to 39 with Graves disease. The genes are TRBV19 and TRBJ2-7; 9 bases are shared with TRBD1. The CDR3 DNA reads TGTGCCAGTAGGGGGGACAGGGCCGAGCAGTACTTC. The encoded protein is CASRGDRAEQYF. Full variable domain (rest looked up from reference TRBV19 and TRBJ2-7): DGGITQSPKYLFRKEGQNVTLSCEQNLNHDAMYWYRQDPGQGLRLIYYSQIVNDFQKGDIAEGYSVSREKKESFPLTVTSAQKNPTAFYLCASRGDRAEQYFGPGTRLTVT.